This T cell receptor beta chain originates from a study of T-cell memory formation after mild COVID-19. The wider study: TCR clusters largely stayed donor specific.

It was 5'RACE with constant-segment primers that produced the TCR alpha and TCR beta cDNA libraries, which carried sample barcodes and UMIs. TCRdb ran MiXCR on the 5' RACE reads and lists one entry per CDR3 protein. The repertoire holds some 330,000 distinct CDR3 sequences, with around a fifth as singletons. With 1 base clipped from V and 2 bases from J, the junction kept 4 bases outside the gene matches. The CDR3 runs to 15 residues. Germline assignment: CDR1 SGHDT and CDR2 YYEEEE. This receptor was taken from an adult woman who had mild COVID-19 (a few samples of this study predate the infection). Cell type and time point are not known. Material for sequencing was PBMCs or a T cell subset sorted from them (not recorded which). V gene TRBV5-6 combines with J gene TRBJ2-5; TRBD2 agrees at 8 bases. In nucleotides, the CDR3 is TGTGCCAGCAGCTTGAGCGGGAGCTTACAAGAGACCCAGTACTTC. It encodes CASSLSGSLQETQYF.